This TCR beta chain is from a study of response to subunit inactivated influenza vaccine. TCRdb ran MiXCR on the RT-PCR reads and lists one entry per CDR3 protein. The sample gives over 750,000 distinct CDR3 sequences, less than 25% of which show up once; about 9.4% is in the top ten. This clonotype was seen a few times. The germline gives CDR1 SGHRS, CDR2 YFSETQ. CDR3 length equals 17 residues. The V gene end was trimmed by 0 bases and the J gene end by 2 bases; junction bases not matched to a gene: 10. The source material was PBMCs from blood, sampled roughly 5 days after vaccination. This TCR derives from a man in his fifties who received an inactivated influenza vaccine. The chain joins TRBV5-1 to TRBJ1-2, with TRBD1 matching over 7 bases. The chain's CDR3 is CASSLASTGTANYGYTF. CDR3 nucleotide sequence: TGCGCCAGCAGCTTGGCATCTACCGGGACAGCGAACTATGGCTACACCTTC. Supplemented by reference TRBV5-1 and TRBJ1-2, the full variable domain reads KAGVTQTPRYLIKTRGQQVTLSCSPISGHRSVSWYQQTPGQGLQFLFEYFSETQRNKGNFPGRFSGRQFSNSRSEMNVSTLELGDSALYLCASSLASTGTANYGYTFGSGTRLTVV.